This T cell receptor (beta chain) was recovered during a study of shared clonotypes between healthy human individuals. V was pared by 3 bases and J by 9 bases, with 19 bases of the junction left unmatched. Per the germline V gene, CDR1 is LNHNV and CDR2 is YYDKDF (reference sequence). This CDR3 is built from 18 residues. Sequenced by immunoSEQ multiplex PCR; TCRdb stores in-frame clones only, minus some. This sample yields about 2.3 million clones, of which over 90% are seen a single time; about 0.41% belongs to the top ten. This TCR came from a man younger than 35 in good health. Some clones in this sample may be carry-over from other donors' samples. The V and J genes are TRBV15 and TRBJ2-1; 8 bases line up with TRBD1. The sequenced material came from naive CD4+ T cells from PBMCs. Subset denoted: CD45RA+ positively selected. The chain's CDR3 is CATSSAKGFGTGMGEQFF. CDR3 DNA: TGTGCCACCAGCAGCGCGAAAGGGTTCGGGACAGGAATGGGTGAGCAGTTCTTC.